The 29 T cell receptor beta chains given below trace back to one sample, sequenced in a study of CD8+CD57+ T cells in acquired aplastic anemia. Previously, flow cytometry had revealed CD8+CD57+ cell expansion in the patients chosen for sequencing. The use of genomic DNA as template underpinned the TCR beta VDJ and CDR3 profiling. TCRdb reprocessed the reads with MiXCR, giving one entry per CDR3 protein. Counted here are about 160,000 distinct CDR3 sequences, around 48% occurring once; the ten biggest clones make up 25% to 40%. The sequenced material came from sorted CD4+, CD8+, or CD8+CD57+ T cells (not recorded which) from PBMCs. Every receptor here comes from a human donor with aplastic anemia.

The table lists this clonotype with a few counts. The rearrangement links TRBV19 to TRBJ2-7, with 9 bases that match TRBD1. CDR1 and CDR2 (germline): LNHDA, SQIVND (reference sequence). The V gene end was trimmed by 5 bases and the J gene end by 2 bases; junction bases not matched to a gene: 4. The CDR3 runs to 14 residues. The CDR3 nucleotides read TGTGCCAGTAGTGAGACAGGGGGAACCTACGAGCAGTACTTC. Its translation: CASSETGGTYEQYF. The complete variable domain, with remaining parts taken from reference TRBV19 and TRBJ2-7, reads DGGITQSPKYLFRKEGQNVTLSCEQNLNHDAMYWYRQDPGQGLRLIYYSQIVNDFQKGDIAEGYSVSREKKESFPLTVTSAQKNPTAFYLCASSETGGTYEQYFGPGTRLTVT.

J is TRBJ1-2 and V is TRBV15; tentatively, D is TRBD1 (6 bases). The CDR3 spans 14 residues. Trimming shortened V by 0 bases and J by 8 bases, and 13 bases separated the two germline ends. CDR1 is LNHNV, CDR2 YYDKDF, per germline (reference sequence). CDR3 nucleotide sequence: TGTGCCACCAGCAGAGATAGGACGGGGACAGGCTACACCTTC. Amino acid sequence: CATSRDRTGTGYTF.

Only one count was recorded for this clonotype. The rearrangement links TRBV10-1 to TRBJ1-6, with no clear D. The V end was cut by 1 base, the J end by 9 bases, with 4 bases between. The CDR3 has 12 residues. Germline loops: CDR1 WNHNN, CDR2 SYGVQD (reference sequence). This chain's CDR3 is CASSEFGSPLHF. The CDR3 DNA sequence: TGCGCCAGCAGTGAGTTTGGTTCACCCCTCCACTTT.

The V call is TRBV6-1, the J call TRBJ2-5; 8 bases fit TRBD1. Germline V gene data show CDR1 as MNHNS and CDR2 as SASEGT. The junction had 17 bases not matched to a gene; V was cut back by 6 bases and J by 2 bases. This CDR3 region has 18 residues. The CDR3 bases are TGTGCCAGCAGAAGGTTCTCCACATCGACAGGGGTACAAGAGACCCAGTACTTC. Translation gives CASRRFSTSTGVQETQYF.

The gene calls are TRBV19 and TRBJ2-7; 7 bases line up with TRBD1. The CDR3 is made up of 13 amino acids. Germline CDR1 LNHDA, CDR2 SQIVND (reference sequence). The trim removed 5 bases at V and 3 bases at J, leaving 4 bases unmatched. Written as DNA, the CDR3 is TGTGCCAGTAGTCTGAGGACAGGCTACGAGCAGTACTTC. Its translation: CASSLRTGYEQYF.

The genes are TRBV24-1 and TRBJ2-5; D perhaps matches TRBD2 (6 bases). Trimming shortened V by 5 bases and J by 7 bases, and 10 bases separated the two germline ends. CDR1 KGHDR and CDR2 SFDVKD come from the germline V gene. This CDR3 spans 12 amino acids. This CDR3 reads CATSGDSRTQYF. Written as DNA, the CDR3 is TGTGCCACCAGTGGGGACTCGCGGACCCAGTACTTC.

This clonotype was detected ten times or more. The V and J genes are TRBV11-2 and TRBJ2-5, with D perhaps matching TRBD2 (5 bases). Deletions cut 5 bases from V and 2 bases from J, with 9 bases between. The CDR3 has 13 residues. Germline V gives CDR1 SGHAT, CDR2 FQNNGV. The CDR3 bases are TGTGCCAGCAGCCCGACTAAACAAGAGACCCAGTACTTC. Its translation is CASSPTKQETQYF.

In this sample, this clonotype turned up a few times. CDR3 nucleotides: TGTGCCAGTAGTGTAGGGACTAGCGGAAGCACAGATACGCAGTATTTT. It codes for CASSVGTSGSTDTQYF. J is TRBJ2-3 and V is TRBV19; 11 positions match TRBD2. V trimming: 5 bases; J trimming: 0 bases; junction bases outside the gene matches: 4. This CDR3 region has 16 residues. CDR1 LNHDA and CDR2 SQIVND come from the germline V gene (reference sequence).

The chain has TRBV7-8 and TRBJ2-7; no reliable D call. The V end was cut by 3 bases, the J end by 2 bases, with 8 bases between. This CDR3 is built from 13 residues. CDR1 and CDR2 from the germline V gene are SGHVS and FQNEAQ. Written as DNA, the CDR3 is TGTGCCAGCAGCTTCGTTCTAGCCTACGAGCAGTACTTC. This sequence encodes CASSFVLAYEQYF. The entire variable domain, with the rest obtained from reference TRBV7-8 and TRBJ2-7, is as follows: GAGVSQSPRYKVAKRGQDVALRCDPISGHVSLFWYQQALGQGPEFLTYFQNEAQLDKSGLPSDRFFAERPEGSVSTLKIQRTQQEDSAVYLCASSFVLAYEQYFGPGTRLTVT.

For the CDR3, the DNA is TGTGCCTGGAGTGAGGGGACTAGCGGATACAATGAGCAGTTCTTC. Protein: CAWSEGTSGYNEQFF. V and J are TRBV30 and TRBJ2-1, with TRBD2 matching 11 bases. CDR1 is GTSNPN, CDR2 SVGIG, per germline (reference sequence). The trim removed 1 base at V and 4 bases at J, leaving 3 bases unmatched. This CDR3 region has 15 residues. The variable domain in full, completed from reference TRBV30 and TRBJ2-1, reads SQTIHQWPATLVQPVGSPLSLECTVEGTSNPNLYWYRQAAGRGLQLLFYSVGIGQISSEVPQNLSASRPQDRQFILSSKKLLLSDSGFYLCAWSEGTSGYNEQFFGPGTRLTVL.

A remark on this clonotype: One junction end disagrees with the germline gene, perhaps due to a read error. The chain couples TRBV5-1 to TRBJ1-1; D not resolved. The germline V gene has CDR1 SGHRS and CDR2 YFSETQ. CDR3 length: 12 amino acids. The CDR3 DNA is TGCGCCAGCAGCAGCTTGGGGTCGGAGGCTCTCTTT. Translated: CASSSLGSEALF.

This clonotype was seen a single time. This may be a read error, as it is one base from a much larger clone. This chain links TRBV20-1 with TRBJ1-4, with D uncertain. V lost 0 bases and J lost 4, with 18 bases in between. Germline V CDR1 and CDR2: DFQATT, SNEGSKA (reference sequence). This CDR3 spans 17 amino acids. In DNA, the CDR3 is TGCAGTGCTAGAGATCGCCAGAGCCAACCAGTTAATGAAAAACTGTTTTTT. This encodes CSARDRQSQPVNEKLFF.

This clonotype was counted at least ten times. The V gene is TRBV12-3 or TRBV12-4, the J gene TRBJ1-1; TRBD1 matches 9 bases. The CDR3 has 13 amino acids. The V gene end was trimmed by 6 bases and the J gene end by 4 bases; junction bases not matched to a gene: 3. The CDR3 protein is CASRQGAGTEAFF. The CDR3, as DNA: TGTGCCAGCAGACAGGGGGCAGGCACTGAAGCTTTCTTT.

The V gene is TRBV30, the J gene TRBJ2-3; TRBD2 matches at 8 bases. Per germline, CDR1 GTSNPN and CDR2 SVGIG (reference sequence). V was clipped by 0 bases and J by 9 bases; unmatched bases: 5. The CDR3 totals 13 residues. CDR3 residues: CAWSVRAGDTQYF. The CDR3, as DNA: TGTGCCTGGAGTGTACGAGCGGGGGACACGCAGTATTTT.

This clonotype appeared once. This sequence joins TRBV7-2 and TRBJ2-5, with 8 bases that match TRBD2. Trimming removed 6 bases from V and 2 bases from J; junction bases left unmatched: 5. The CDR3 totals 14 residues. Germline V gene data show CDR1 as SGHTA and CDR2 as FQGNSA. CDR3 DNA: TGTGCCAGCAGTCTGACTAGCGCGCAAGAGACCCAGTACTTC. Its protein product is CASSLTSAQETQYF.

The J gene is TRBJ2-1, the V gene TRBV12-3 or TRBV12-4, with D perhaps matching TRBD1 (5 bases). The CDR3 totals 16 residues. The V and J ends lost 3 bases and 1 base respectively, with 13 bases between them. CDR3 in amino acids: CASSFLARTSYNEQFF. The CDR3 DNA is TGTGCCAGCAGTTTCCTGGCCAGGACATCCTACAATGAGCAGTTCTTC.

This clonotype was counted at least ten times. The V call is TRBV3-1, the J call TRBJ2-7; no firm D call. This CDR3 region has 16 residues. Germline V gives CDR1 LGHDT, CDR2 YNNKEL (reference sequence). V lost 4 bases, J lost 5 bases, and 21 bases lay in between. CDR3 amino acids: CASSPPPLGWSNEQYF. The DNA for the CDR3 is TGTGCCAGCAGCCCTCCTCCCCTTGGTTGGTCGAACGAGCAGTACTTC.

The rearrangement joins TRBV2 to TRBJ2-2; D might be TRBD1 or TRBD2, each matching 5 bases. V was pared by 7 bases and J by 15 bases, with 18 bases between. There are 12 residues in the CDR3. Germline V gene data show CDR1 as SNHLY and CDR2 as FYNNEI. This CDR3 reads CASNSPGRDLFF. For the CDR3, the DNA is TGTGCCAGCAATTCCCCGGGGCGCGACTTGTTTTTT. Using reference TRBV2 and TRBJ2-2 for the parts outside the CDR3, the full variable domain is EPEVTQTPSHQVTQMGQEVILRCVPISNHLYFYWYRQILGQKVEFLVSFYNNEISEKSEIFDDQFSVERPDGSNFTLKIRSTKLEDSAMYFCASNSPGRDLFFGEGSRLTVL.

In this sample, this clonotype turned up a few times. The CDR3 spells CASSQANWEGYTF. The CDR3 DNA is TGTGCCAGCAGCCAAGCAAATTGGGAAGGCTACACCTTC. The J gene is TRBJ1-2, the V gene TRBV3-1; D uncertain. Trimming cost V 1 base and J 8 bases, with 11 bases left between them. The CDR3 is 13 amino acids. Germline lookup yields CDR1 LGHDT and CDR2 YNNKEL (reference sequence).

The V gene is TRBV2, the J gene TRBJ2-3; D not resolved. The CDR3 totals 14 residues. With 5 bases removed from V and 0 bases from J, the gap between germline ends came to 9 bases. Germline V CDR1 and CDR2: SNHLY, FYNNEI. This chain's CDR3 is CASSRVASTDTQYF. In DNA form, the CDR3 reads TGTGCCAGCAGTCGGGTTGCTAGCACAGATACGCAGTATTTT.

Worth noting for this clonotype: It may be a read error: a sequence one base away is much more abundant. The chain employs TRBV9 and TRBJ2-7, with 9 nucleotides matching TRBD1. CDR1 and CDR2 (germline): SGDLS, YYNGEE. The CDR3 length is 18 residues. The V gene end was trimmed by 4 bases and the J gene end by 4 bases; junction bases not matched to a gene: 18. CDR3 region: CASSFRDRERGTGYEQYF. CDR3 nucleotides: TGTGCCAGCAGCTTCCGGGACAGGGAAAGAGGGACCGGATACGAGCAGTACTTC.

This clonotype was detected ten times or more. The chain uses TRBV7-9 and TRBJ1-1; D not certain. The CDR3 totals 11 residues. The germline CDR1 and CDR2 sequences are SEHNR and FQNEAQ (reference sequence). V dropped 11 bases and J dropped 5 bases, with 12 bases sitting between them. CDR3 coding DNA: TGTGCCGGCAAGGTTGGGACTGAAGCTTTCTTT. Its translation: CAGKVGTEAFF.

In its sample, this clonotype was seen once. The genes are TRBV24-1 and TRBJ2-1, with a tentative D call TRBD2 (6 bases). CDR1 KGHDR and CDR2 SFDVKD come from the germline V gene. The CDR3 sequence is 15 residues long. V gave up 4 bases and J gave up 5 bases, with 14 bases separating them. The CDR3, as DNA: TGTGCCACCAGTGACCGGGACTGGTACAACAATGAGCAGTTCTTC. It translates to CATSDRDWYNNEQFF.

The chain recombines TRBV15 with TRBJ2-7, with 11 bases matching TRBD2. V was clipped by 8 bases and J by 6 bases; unmatched bases: 6. CDR1 is LNHNV, CDR2 YYDKDF, per germline (reference sequence). CDR3 length: 13 amino acids. The CDR3 sequence: CATGGLAGGEQYF. CDR3 sequence (DNA): TGTGCCACCGGTGGCCTAGCGGGGGGCGAGCAGTACTTC.

The chain combines TRBV9 with TRBJ2-3; D is undetermined. V lost 4 bases and J 4 bases, leaving 7 bases between the germline ends. Germline V gives CDR1 SGDLS, CDR2 YYNGEE. This CDR3 has 12 residues. The CDR3 bases are TGTGCCAGCAGCCCCCCCTCAGATACGCAGTATTTT. Translating it yields CASSPPSDTQYF.

This clonotype was seen at least ten times. This sequence joins TRBV5-1 and TRBJ1-1, with a tentative D call TRBD1 (6 bases). Germline CDR1 reads SGHRS; CDR2 reads YFSETQ. With 0 bases removed from V and 8 bases from J, the gap between germline ends came to 8 bases. This CDR3 comprises 12 residues. The CDR3 coding sequence is TGCGCCAGCAGCTTGGGAGGACAGGAAGCTTTCTTT. This encodes CASSLGGQEAFF.

This clonotype came up many times. V is TRBV5-5 and J is TRBJ2-2; the D gene is possibly TRBD2 (5 bases). Germline-derived CDR1 and CDR2 are SGHKS and YYEKEE (reference sequence). The CDR3 runs 15 residues. The ends were cut back, 2 bases at V and 4 bases at J, with 12 bases in the middle. The CDR3 DNA sequence: TGTGCCAGCAGCTTCTGGGGAGATGGCACCGGGGAGCTGTTTTTT. Protein: CASSFWGDGTGELFF.

The gene calls are TRBV5-1 and TRBJ1-1; weak D call: TRBD1 (6 bases). This CDR3 region has 16 residues. V was cut by 0 bases and J by 1 base, with 13 bases left in between. Germline CDR1 reads SGHRS; CDR2 reads YFSETQ. The CDR3 loop reads CASSLEVQGWNTEAFF. CDR3 nucleotide sequence: TGCGCCAGCAGCTTGGAGGTCCAGGGGTGGAACACTGAAGCTTTCTTT.

V and J are TRBV7-8 and TRBJ2-7; D is possibly TRBD1 (5 bases). V was trimmed by 2 bases and J by 0 bases, leaving 11 bases between them. Germline V gives CDR1 SGHVS, CDR2 FQNEAQ. The CDR3 totals 15 residues. CDR3 DNA: TGTGCCAGCAGCTTACACCAGGGCAGCTCCTACGAGCAGTACTTC. The encoded protein is CASSLHQGSSYEQYF.